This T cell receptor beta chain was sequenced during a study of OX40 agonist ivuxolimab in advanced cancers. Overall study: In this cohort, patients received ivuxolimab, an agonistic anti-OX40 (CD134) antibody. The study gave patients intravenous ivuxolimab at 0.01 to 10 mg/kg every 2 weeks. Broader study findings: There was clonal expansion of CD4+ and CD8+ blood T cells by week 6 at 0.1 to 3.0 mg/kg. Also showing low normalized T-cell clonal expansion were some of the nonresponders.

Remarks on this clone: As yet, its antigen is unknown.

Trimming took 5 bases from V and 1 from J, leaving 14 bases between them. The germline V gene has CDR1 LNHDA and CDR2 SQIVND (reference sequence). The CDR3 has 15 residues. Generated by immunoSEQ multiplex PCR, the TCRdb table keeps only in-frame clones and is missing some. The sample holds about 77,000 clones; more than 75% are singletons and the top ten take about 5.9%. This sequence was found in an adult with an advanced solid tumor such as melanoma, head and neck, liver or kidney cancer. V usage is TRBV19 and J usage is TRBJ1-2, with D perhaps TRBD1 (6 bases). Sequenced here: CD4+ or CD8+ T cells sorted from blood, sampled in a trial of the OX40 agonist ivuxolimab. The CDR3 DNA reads TGTGCCAGTAGTGCACAGGGCTTCCTTAACTATGGCTACACCTTC. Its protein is CASSAQGFLNYGYTF.